Listed below are T cell receptor beta chains from one sample, sequenced in a study of human T cells and chemical hapten exposure. TCRdb re-derived calls from the RACE reads in MiXCR, one entry per CDR3 protein. This table holds 190,000 or so distinct CDR3 sequences, roughly 30% found once. Material: whole blood, obtained in connection with sensitization to the hapten diphenylcyclopropenone (DPC). These receptors were obtained from a woman aged 25 to 39 with alopecia areata. Some clones in this sample may be carry-over from other donors' samples. CDR3s leave out the opening cysteine and the closing phenylalanine or tryptophan.

j_gene,len,v_gene,CDR3aa
TRBJ2-3,13,TRBV4-2,ASSQVVGVRGTQY
TRBJ2-3,13,TRBV29-1,SVVILAGSTDTQY
TRBJ1-2,12,TRBV6-5,ASSYGTGSDGYT
TRBJ1-1,11,TRBV6-5,ASSLGARSEAF
TRBJ1-1,9,TRBV14,ATFDDTEAF
TRBJ2-3,14,TRBV12-2,ASRLAWRGSTDTQY
TRBJ2-3,12,TRBV7-6,ASSLGGYTDTQY
TRBJ2-4,11,TRBV10-3,AITGTAKNIQY
TRBJ2-7,12,TRBV12-3/TRBV12-4,ASSLGQPLYEQY
TRBJ1-1,11,TRBV6-2/TRBV6-3,ASTVDRGTEAF
TRBJ2-6,12,TRBV28,ASSPDSGANVLT
TRBJ2-1,12,TRBV9,ASSVGGQGNEQF
TRBJ2-5,14,TRBV20-1,SARDLAKGYQETQY
TRBJ1-2,16,TRBV7-9,ASSLRTVRGIHQGGYT
TRBJ2-1,13,TRBV9,ASSAVSGGDNEQF
TRBJ1-2,15,TRBV29-1,SVGGLGPSAKNYGYT
TRBJ1-1,12,TRBV28,ASSFSPGSTEAF
TRBJ2-7,11,TRBV29-1,SVPGPASYEQY
TRBJ2-3,13,TRBV20-1,SAWNPAGGLNTQY
TRBJ1-5,10,TRBV19,ASTGGMQPQH
TRBJ2-2,16,TRBV7-2,ASSLVFAGSRNTGELF
TRBJ1-2,12,TRBV5-4,ASSAGQGSYGYT
TRBJ2-2,13,TRBV12-3/TRBV12-4,ASSLTSGITGELF
TRBJ1-4,12,TRBV5-1,ASSQTGGEEKLF
TRBJ2-1,12,TRBV20-1,SISRSGSYNEQF
TRBJ2-7,13,TRBV28,ASSPWGQGGHEQY
TRBJ1-6,13,TRBV3-1,ASSQGPGDKSPLH
TRBJ1-2,11,TRBV2,ASTVDSPVGYT
TRBJ1-5,13,TRBV4-3,ASSYYRARNQPQH
TRBJ2-5,12,TRBV29-1,SVGTSGPRETQY
TRBJ2-7,11,TRBV6-6,ASTRDYGYEQY
TRBJ2-3,16,TRBV18,ASSPQMGGRASTDTQY
TRBJ2-3,12,TRBV7-9,ASSSDGLTDTQY
TRBJ1-2,13,TRBV6-5,ASRQFTGANYGYT
TRBJ2-1,9,TRBV28,ASRGASRKF
TRBJ2-7,12,TRBV9,ASSVGSISYEQY
TRBJ1-2,12,TRBV7-9,ASSSSGGANGYT
TRBJ2-3,12,TRBV28,ASSPRQERDTQY
TRBJ1-1,11,TRBV6-1,ASSGDRDFYAF
TRBJ2-1,14,TRBV6-2/TRBV6-3,ASNQWGQGVKHEQF
TRBJ1-2,12,TRBV6-2/TRBV6-3,ATNEASANYGYT
TRBJ1-4,13,TRBV5-1,ASSLFGATNEKLF
TRBJ2-7,13,TRBV28,ASSLGGTGFYEQY
TRBJ2-7,9,TRBV20-1,SALLGWEQY
TRBJ2-1,14,TRBV15,ATSSYLAGTYNEQF
TRBJ1-4,13,TRBV29-1,SVADRVATNEKLF
TRBJ2-2,14,TRBV9,ASSHSRGRNTGELF
TRBJ2-1,12,TRBV29-1,SASQGAFSNEQF
TRBJ1-1,11,TRBV5-1,ASSLDRDTEAF
TRBJ1-5,15,TRBV19,ASRSRQGASGNQPQH
TRBJ2-1,14,TRBV6-2/TRBV6-3,ASRGLAGSSYNEQF
TRBJ2-3,12,TRBV2,ASIQTYPTDTQY
TRBJ1-1,12,TRBV9,ASSRTDTNTEAF
TRBJ2-5,13,TRBV3-1,ASSLEMLNQETQY
TRBJ2-1,12,TRBV10-3,ATQGLARNNEQF